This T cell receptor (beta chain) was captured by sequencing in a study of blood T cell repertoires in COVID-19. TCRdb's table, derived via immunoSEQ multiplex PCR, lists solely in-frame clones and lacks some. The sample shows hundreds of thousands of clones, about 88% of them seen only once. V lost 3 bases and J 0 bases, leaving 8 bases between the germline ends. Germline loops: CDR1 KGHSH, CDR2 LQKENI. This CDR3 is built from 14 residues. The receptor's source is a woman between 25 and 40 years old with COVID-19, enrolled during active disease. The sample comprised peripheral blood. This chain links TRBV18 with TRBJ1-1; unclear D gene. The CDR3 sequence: CASSPRSVNTEAFF. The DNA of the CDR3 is TGTGCCAGCTCACCTCGGAGCGTGAACACTGAAGCTTTCTTT.